This record concerns one TCR beta chain sequence. Its specificity is not known. V was clipped by 7 bases and J by 12 bases; unmatched bases: 14. The length of the CDR3 is 14 residues. Germline V gene data show CDR1 as MNHEY and CDR2 as SVGAGI. The PCR ran on 60 Vbeta and 13 Jbeta primers. Only in-frame clones appear in the TCRdb table, and some are missing; sequencing was by immunoSEQ multiplex PCR. The table lists 150,000 to 200,000 clones, with 5.5% to 7.5% in the top ten. The data are from a study of cytomegalovirus exposure and HLA in healthy donors. Findings and limits, study-wide: A previous analysis found most TCR beta V segments productive roughly 90% or roughly 30% of the time.

This receptor was identified in a man between 25 and 39 years old in good health and CMV-seronegative. V usage is TRBV6-5 and J usage is TRBJ2-1, with 8 bases matching TRBD1. Sequenced material: PBMCs. The CDR3 nucleotides read TGTGCCAGCACCGACCCCACAGGGGGAGGTGGGCAGTTCTTC. This codes for CASTDPTGGGGQFF.